This T cell receptor beta chain was identified during a study of CD8 T cells in Susac syndrome. The trim removed 4 bases at V and 6 bases at J, leaving 11 bases unmatched. The CDR3 is 15 residues long. This clonotype was recorded only once. An input of roughly 0.5 to 1 ug of RNA was subjected to reverse transcription using random hexamers. MiXCR was run by TCRdb on the immunoSEQ multiplex PCR reads, yielding one entry per CDR3 protein. The sample has about 180,000 distinct CDR3 sequences, roughly 94% seen once. This clonotype originated in a human donor with Susac syndrome. Specimen: CD4+ T cells from PBMCs. The chain joins TRBV5-7 to TRBJ2-3, with 7 bases matching TRBD2. TRBV5-7 is filed as an ORF, its function uncertain. The CDR3 nucleotides are TGTGCCAGCAGCCTCGGATTCACGCGGGGGGATACGCAGTATTTT. Encoded protein: CASSLGFTRGDTQYF.